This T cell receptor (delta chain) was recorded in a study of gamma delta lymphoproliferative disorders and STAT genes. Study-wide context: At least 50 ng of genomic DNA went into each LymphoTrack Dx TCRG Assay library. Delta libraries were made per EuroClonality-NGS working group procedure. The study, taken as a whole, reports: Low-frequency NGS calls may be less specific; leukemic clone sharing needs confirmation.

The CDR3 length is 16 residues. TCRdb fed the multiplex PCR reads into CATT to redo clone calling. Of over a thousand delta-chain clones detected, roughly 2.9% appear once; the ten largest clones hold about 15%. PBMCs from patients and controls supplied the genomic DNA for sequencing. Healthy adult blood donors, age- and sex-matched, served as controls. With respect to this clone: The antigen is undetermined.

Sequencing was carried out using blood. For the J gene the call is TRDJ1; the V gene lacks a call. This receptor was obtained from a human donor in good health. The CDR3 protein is CALIPGGREGTNKLIF. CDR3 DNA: TGTGCTCTCATCCCAGGGGGACGGGAAGGGACAAATAAACTCATCTTT.